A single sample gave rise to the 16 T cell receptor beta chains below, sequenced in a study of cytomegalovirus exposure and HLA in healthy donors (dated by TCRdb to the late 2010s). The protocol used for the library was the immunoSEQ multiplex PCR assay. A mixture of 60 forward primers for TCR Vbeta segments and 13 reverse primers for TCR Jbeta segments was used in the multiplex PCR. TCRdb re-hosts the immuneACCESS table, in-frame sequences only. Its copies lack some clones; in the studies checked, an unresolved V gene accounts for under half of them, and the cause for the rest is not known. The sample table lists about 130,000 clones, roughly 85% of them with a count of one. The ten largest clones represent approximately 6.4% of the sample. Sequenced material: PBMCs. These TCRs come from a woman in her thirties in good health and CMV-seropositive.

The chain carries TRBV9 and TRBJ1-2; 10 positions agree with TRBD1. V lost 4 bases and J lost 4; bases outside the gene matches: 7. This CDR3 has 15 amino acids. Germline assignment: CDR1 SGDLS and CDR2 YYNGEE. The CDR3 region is CASSPRQGAPYGYTF. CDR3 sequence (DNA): TGTGCCAGCAGCCCCAGACAGGGGGCCCCCTATGGCTACACCTTC.

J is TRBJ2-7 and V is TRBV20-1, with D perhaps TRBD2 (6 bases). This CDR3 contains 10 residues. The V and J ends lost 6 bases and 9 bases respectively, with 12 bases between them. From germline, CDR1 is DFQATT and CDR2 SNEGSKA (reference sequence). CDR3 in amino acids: CSALDGGQYF. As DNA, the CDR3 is TGCAGTGCCTTGGACGGGGGGCAGTACTTC.

The CDR3: CASSVAGGRGSTGELFF. In DNA form, the CDR3 reads TGTGCCAGCAGCGTAGCAGGGGGCCGTGGGAGCACCGGGGAGCTGTTTTTT. This chain links TRBV9 with TRBJ2-2; 8 bases fit TRBD1. The CDR3 totals 17 residues. V shed 0 bases and J 4 bases; nucleotides not matched to a gene: 8. Germline V gene lookup returns CDR1 SGDLS and CDR2 YYNGEE.

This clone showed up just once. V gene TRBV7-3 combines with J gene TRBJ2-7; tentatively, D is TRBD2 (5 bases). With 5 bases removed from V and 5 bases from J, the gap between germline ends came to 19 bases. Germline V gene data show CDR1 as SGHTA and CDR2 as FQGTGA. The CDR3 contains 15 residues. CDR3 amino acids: CASSKTAASGNEQYF. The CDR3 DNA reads TGTGCCAGCAGCAAAACTGCGGCCTCGGGAAACGAGCAGTACTTC.

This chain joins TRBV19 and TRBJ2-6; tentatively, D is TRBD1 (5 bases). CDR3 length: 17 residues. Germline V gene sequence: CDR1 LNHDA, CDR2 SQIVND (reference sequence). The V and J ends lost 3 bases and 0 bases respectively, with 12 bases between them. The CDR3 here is CASSIWVGDSGANVLTF. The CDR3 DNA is TGTGCCAGTAGTATCTGGGTAGGGGACTCTGGGGCCAACGTCCTGACTTTC.

The CDR3 spells CASSEGGGAKNIQYF. CDR3 DNA: TGTGCCAGCAGCGAAGGCGGGGGGGCCAAAAACATTCAGTACTTC. V and J are TRBV5-4 and TRBJ2-4; 8 bases map to TRBD2. The J segment lost 1 base and the V segment lost 4 bases, leaving 4 bases of the junction unmatched. The germline V gene has CDR1 SGHNT and CDR2 YYREEE (reference sequence). The CDR3 covers 15 residues.

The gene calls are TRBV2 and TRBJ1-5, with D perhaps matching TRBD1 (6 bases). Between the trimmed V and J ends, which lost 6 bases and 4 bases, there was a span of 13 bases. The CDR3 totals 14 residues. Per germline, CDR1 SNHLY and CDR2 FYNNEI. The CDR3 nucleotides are TGTGCCAGCAGCGGACAGTCCATGAATCAGCCCCAGCATTTT. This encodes CASSGQSMNQPQHF.

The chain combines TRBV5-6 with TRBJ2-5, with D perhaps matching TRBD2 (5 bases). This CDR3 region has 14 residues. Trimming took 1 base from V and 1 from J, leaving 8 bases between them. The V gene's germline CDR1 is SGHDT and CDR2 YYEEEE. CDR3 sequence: CASSLFGVQETQYF. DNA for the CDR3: TGTGCCAGCAGCTTGTTCGGGGTCCAAGAGACCCAGTACTTC.

The DNA for the CDR3 is TGTGCCAGCAGTTCACTAGCGGGAGTAGGCACAGATACGCAGTATTTT. It codes for CASSSLAGVGTDTQYF. The chain combines TRBV6-5 with TRBJ2-3; 11 bases are a match to TRBD2. The CDR3 has 16 amino acids. CDR1 MNHEY and CDR2 SVGAGI come from the germline V gene. V shed 4 bases, J shed 1 base, and the junction held 4 bases outside the gene matches.

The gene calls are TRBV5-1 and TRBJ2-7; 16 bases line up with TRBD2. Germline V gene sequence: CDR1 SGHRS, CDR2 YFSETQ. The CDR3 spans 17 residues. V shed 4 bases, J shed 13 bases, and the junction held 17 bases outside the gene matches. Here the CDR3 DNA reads TGCGCCAGCAGCCCAACCGGGACTAGCGGGGGGGCCTCAAGGGTATACTTC. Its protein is CASSPTGTSGGASRVYF.

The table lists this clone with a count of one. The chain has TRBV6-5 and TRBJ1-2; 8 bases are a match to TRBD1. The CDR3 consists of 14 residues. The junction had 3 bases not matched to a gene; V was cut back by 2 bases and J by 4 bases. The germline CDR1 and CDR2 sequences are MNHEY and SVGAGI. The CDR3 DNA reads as TGTGCCAGCAGTTACCGACAGGGGAGCTATGGCTACACCTTC. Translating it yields CASSYRQGSYGYTF.

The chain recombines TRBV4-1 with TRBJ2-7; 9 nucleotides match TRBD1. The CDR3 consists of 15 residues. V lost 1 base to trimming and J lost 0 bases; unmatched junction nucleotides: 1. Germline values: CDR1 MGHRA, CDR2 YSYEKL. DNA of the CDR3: TGCGCCAGCAGCCAAGGGGACAGGGACTCCTACGAGCAGTACTTC. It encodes CASSQGDRDSYEQYF.

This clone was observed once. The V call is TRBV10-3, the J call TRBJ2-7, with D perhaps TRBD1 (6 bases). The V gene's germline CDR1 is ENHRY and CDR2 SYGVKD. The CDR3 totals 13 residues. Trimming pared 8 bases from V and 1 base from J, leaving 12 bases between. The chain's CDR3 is CAIGPGHSYEQYF. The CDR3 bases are TGTGCCATCGGCCCGGGACATTCCTACGAGCAGTACTTC.

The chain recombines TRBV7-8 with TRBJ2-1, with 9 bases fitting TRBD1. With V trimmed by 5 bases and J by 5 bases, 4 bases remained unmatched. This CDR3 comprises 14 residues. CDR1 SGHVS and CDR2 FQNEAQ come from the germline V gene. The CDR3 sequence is CASSGTGYNNEQFF. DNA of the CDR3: TGTGCCAGCAGCGGGACAGGGTACAACAATGAGCAGTTCTTC. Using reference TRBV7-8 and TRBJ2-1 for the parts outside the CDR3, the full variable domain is GAGVSQSPRYKVAKRGQDVALRCDPISGHVSLFWYQQALGQGPEFLTYFQNEAQLDKSGLPSDRFFAERPEGSVSTLKIQRTQQEDSAVYLCASSGTGYNNEQFFGPGTRLTVL.

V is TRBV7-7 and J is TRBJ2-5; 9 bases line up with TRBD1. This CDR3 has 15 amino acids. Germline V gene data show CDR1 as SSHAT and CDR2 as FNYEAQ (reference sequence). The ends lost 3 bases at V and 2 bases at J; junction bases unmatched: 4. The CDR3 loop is CASSFGQGRQETQYF. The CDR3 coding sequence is TGTGCCAGCAGCTTCGGACAGGGGCGGCAAGAGACCCAGTACTTC.

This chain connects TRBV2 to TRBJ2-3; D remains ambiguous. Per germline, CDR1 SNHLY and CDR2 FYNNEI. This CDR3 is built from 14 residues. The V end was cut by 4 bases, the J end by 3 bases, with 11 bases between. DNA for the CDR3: TGTGCCAGCAGTGTGACGAGGAGAACAGATACGCAGTATTTT. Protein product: CASSVTRRTDTQYF. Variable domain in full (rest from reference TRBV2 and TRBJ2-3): EPEVTQTPSHQVTQMGQEVILRCVPISNHLYFYWYRQILGQKVEFLVSFYNNEISEKSEIFDDQFSVERPDGSNFTLKIRSTKLEDSAMYFCASSVTRRTDTQYFGPGTRLTVL.